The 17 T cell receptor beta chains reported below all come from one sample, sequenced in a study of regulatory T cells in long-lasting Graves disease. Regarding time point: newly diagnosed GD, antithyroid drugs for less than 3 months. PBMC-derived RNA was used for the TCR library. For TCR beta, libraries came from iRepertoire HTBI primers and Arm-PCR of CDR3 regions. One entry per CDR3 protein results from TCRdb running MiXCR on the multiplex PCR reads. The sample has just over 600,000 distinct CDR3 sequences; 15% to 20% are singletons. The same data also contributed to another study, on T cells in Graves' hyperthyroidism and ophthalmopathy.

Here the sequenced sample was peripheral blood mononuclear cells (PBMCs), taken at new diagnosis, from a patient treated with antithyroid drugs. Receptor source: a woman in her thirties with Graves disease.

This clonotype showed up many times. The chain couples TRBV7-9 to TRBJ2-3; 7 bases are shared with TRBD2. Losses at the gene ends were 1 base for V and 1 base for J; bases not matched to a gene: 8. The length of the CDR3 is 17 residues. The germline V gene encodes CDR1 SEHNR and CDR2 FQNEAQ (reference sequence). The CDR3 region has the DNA TGTGCCAGCAGCTTAGGAGCGGGGCAGACCGGCACAGATACGCAGTATTTT. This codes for CASSLGAGQTGTDTQYF.

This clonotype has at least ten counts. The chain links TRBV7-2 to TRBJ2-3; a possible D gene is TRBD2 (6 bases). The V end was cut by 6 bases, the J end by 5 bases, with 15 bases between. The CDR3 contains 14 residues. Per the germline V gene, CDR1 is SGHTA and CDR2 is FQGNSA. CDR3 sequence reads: CASRPQGGLDTQYF. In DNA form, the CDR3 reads TGTGCCAGCAGGCCCCAGGGAGGTCTAGATACGCAGTATTTT.

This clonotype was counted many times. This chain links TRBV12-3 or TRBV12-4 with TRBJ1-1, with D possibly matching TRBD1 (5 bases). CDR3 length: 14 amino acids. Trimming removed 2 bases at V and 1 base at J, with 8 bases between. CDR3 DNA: TGTGCCAGCAGTTTAACGGGGGGGAACACTGAAGCTTTCTTT. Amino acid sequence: CASSLTGGNTEAFF.

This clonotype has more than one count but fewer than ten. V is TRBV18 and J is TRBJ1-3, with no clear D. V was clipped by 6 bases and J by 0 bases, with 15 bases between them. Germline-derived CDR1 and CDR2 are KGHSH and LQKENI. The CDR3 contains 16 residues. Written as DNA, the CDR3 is TGTGCCAGCTCCCTCTCCGGTCGCAACTCTGGAAACACCATATATTTT. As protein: CASSLSGRNSGNTIYF. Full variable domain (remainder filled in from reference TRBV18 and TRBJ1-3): NAGVMQNPRHLVRRRGQEARLRCSPMKGHSHVYWYRQLPEEGLKFMVYLQKENIIDESGMPKERFSAEFPKEGPSILRIQQVVRGDSAAYFCASSLSGRNSGNTIYFGEGSWLTVV.

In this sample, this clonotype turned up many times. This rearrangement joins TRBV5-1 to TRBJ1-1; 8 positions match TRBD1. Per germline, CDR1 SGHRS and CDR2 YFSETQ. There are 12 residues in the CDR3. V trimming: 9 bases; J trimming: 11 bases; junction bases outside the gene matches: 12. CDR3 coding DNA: TGCGCCACCTCGAAGGGGACAGGTCGGGCTTTCTTT. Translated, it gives CATSKGTGRAFF. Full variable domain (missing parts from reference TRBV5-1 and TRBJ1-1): KAGVTQTPRYLIKTRGQQVTLSCSPISGHRSVSWYQQTPGQGLQFLFEYFSETQRNKGNFPGRFSGRQFSNSRSEMNVSTLELGDSALYLCATSKGTGRAFFGQGTRLTVV.

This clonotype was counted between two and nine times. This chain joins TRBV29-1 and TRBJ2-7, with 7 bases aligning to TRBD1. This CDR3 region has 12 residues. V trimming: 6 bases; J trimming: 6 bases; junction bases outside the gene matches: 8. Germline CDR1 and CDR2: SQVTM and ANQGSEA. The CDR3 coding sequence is TGCAGCGTCTCGAGGGGGCTGGGCGAGCAGTACTTC. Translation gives CSVSRGLGEQYF.

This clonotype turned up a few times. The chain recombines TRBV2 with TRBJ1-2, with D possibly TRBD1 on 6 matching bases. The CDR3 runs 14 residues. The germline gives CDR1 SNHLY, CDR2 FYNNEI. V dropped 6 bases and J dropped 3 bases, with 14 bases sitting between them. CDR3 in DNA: TGTGCCAGCAGAGCCACAGGGCTGGACTATGGCTACACCTTC. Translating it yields CASRATGLDYGYTF.

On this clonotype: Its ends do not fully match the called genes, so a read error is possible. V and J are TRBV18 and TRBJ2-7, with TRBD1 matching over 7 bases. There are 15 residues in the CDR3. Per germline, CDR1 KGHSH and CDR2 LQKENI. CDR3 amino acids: CASSPDPGQKYEQHF. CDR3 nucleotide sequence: TGTGCCAGCTCACCTGACCCGGGACAGAAATACGAGCAGCACTTC. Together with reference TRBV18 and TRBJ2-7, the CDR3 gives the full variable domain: NAGVMQNPRHLVRRRGQEARLRCSPMKGHSHVYWYRQLPEEGLKFMVYLQKENIIDESGMPKERFSAEFPKEGPSILRIQQVVRGDSAAYFCASSPDPGQKYEQHFGPGTRLTVT.

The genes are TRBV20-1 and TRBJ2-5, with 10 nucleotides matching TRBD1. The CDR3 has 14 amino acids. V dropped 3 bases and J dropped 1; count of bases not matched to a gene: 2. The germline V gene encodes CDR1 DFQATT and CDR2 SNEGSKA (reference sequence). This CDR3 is CSARTGGIQETQYF. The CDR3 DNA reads TGCAGTGCTAGGACAGGGGGCATCCAAGAGACCCAGTACTTC.

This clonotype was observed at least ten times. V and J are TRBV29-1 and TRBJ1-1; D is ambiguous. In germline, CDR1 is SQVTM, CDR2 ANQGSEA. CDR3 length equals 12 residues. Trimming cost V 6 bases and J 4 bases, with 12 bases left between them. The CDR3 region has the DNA TGCAGCGTCTTTGCGGTCGGCACTGAAGCTTTCTTT. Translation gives CSVFAVGTEAFF.

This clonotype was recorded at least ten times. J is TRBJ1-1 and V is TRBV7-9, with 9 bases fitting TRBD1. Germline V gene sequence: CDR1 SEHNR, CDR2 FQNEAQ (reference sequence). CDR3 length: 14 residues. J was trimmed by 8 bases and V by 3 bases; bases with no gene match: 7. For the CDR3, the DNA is TGTGCCAGCAGCTTCGGGGGACAGGGCGTGGAAGCTTTCTTT. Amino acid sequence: CASSFGGQGVEAFF.

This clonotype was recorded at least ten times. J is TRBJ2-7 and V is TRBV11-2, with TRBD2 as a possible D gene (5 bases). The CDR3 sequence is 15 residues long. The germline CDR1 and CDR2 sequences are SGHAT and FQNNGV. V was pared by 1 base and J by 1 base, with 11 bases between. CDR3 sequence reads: CASSLAPGRSYEQYF. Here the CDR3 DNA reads TGTGCCAGCAGCTTAGCCCCGGGAAGGTCCTACGAGCAGTACTTC.

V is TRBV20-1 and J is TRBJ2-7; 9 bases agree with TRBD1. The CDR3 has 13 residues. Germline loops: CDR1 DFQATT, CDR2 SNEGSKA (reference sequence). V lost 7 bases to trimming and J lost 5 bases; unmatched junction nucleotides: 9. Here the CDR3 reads CSVAGQGRHEQYF. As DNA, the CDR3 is TGCAGTGTCGCAGGACAGGGGAGGCACGAGCAGTACTTC.

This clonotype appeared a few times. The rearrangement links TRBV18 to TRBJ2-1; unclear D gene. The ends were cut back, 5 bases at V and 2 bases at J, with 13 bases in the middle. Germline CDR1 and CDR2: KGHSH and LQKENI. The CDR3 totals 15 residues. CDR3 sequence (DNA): TGTGCCAGCTCAACCCTAGGCGTGCCCTACAATGAGCAGTTCTTC. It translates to CASSTLGVPYNEQFF.

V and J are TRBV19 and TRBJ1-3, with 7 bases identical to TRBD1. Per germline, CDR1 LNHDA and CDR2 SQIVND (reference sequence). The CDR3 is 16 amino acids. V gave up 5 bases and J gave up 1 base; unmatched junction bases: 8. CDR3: CASSLGQRFSGNTIYF. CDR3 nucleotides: TGTGCCAGTAGTTTGGGACAGCGATTTTCTGGAAACACCATATATTTT.

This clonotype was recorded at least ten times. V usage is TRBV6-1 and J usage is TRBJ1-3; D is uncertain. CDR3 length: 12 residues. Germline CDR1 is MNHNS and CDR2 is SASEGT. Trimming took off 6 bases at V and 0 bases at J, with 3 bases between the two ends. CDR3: CASRNSGNTIYF. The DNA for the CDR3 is TGTGCCAGCAGGAACTCTGGAAACACCATATATTTT.

The CDR3, as DNA: TGTGCCAGCAGCGTAGCCCCGGGCCTAGGTACCGAGCAGTACTTC. Its protein product is CASSVAPGLGTEQYF. The V gene is TRBV9, the J gene TRBJ2-7; no reliable D call. This CDR3 is built from 15 residues. Germline V CDR1 and CDR2: SGDLS, YYNGEE. Trimming stripped 0 bases from V and 6 bases from J, with 16 bases between.